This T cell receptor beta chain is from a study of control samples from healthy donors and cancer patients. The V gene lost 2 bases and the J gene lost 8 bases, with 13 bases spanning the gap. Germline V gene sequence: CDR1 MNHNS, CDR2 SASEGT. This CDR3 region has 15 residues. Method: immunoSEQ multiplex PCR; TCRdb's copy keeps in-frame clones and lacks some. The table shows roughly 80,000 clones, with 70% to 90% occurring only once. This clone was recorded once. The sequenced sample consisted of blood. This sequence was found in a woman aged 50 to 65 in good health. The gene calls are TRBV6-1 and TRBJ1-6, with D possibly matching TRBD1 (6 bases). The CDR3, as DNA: TGTGCCAGCAGTGAAATGGGCGGGGGCCATTCACCCCTCCACTTT. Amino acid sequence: CASSEMGGGHSPLHF.